This T cell receptor beta chain was sequenced during a study of blood T cell repertoires in COVID-19. Looking at the study overall: Specimens from acute and convalescent COVID-19 originated in the United States, Italy and Spain. PBMCs, B-cell-depleted T cells, or T cells provided the cDNA or gDNA that made up the material.

In the original analysis: Quantification of nucleated cells was approximated via reference gene primer amplification. The repertoire was sequenced with immunoSEQ multiplex PCR; TCRdb's copy has only in-frame clones and lacks some. V and J calls and clone size follow that table, whereas D and trimming were derived from the DNA. The sample has about 220,000 clones, more than 75% seen once; the top ten hold about 5%. Enrolment of Seattle patients took place during active infection, and they were followed longitudinally. The clonotype was recovered from a woman in her 70s with COVID-19, enrolled during active disease. The sample comprised peripheral blood.

CDR3: CASSFRGQTTNYGYTF. Written as DNA, the CDR3 is TGTGCCAGCAGTTTCCGAGGACAGACCACTAACTATGGCTACACCTTC. V gene TRBV28 combines with J gene TRBJ1-2, with D perhaps TRBD1 (6 bases). Trimming shortened V by 3 bases and J by 0 bases, and 14 bases separated the two germline ends. Germline CDR1 is MDHEN and CDR2 is SYDVKM. This CDR3 contains 16 residues.